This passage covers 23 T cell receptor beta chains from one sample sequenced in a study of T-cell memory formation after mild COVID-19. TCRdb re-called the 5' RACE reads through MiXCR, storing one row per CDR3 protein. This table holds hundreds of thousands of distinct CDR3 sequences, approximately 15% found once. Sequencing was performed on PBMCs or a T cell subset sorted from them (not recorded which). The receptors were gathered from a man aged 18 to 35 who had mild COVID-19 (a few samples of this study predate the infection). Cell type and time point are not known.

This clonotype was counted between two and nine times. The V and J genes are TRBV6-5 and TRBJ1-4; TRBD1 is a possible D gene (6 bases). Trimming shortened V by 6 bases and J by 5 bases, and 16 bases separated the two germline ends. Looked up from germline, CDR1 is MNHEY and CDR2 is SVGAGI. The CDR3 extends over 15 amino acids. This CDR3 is CASSGLDSINEKLFF. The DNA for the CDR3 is TGTGCCAGCAGCGGGCTGGACAGCATAAATGAAAAACTGTTTTTT.

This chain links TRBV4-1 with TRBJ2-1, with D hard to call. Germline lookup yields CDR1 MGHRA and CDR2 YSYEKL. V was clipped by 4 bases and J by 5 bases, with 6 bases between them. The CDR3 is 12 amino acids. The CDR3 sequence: CASSPDNNEQFF. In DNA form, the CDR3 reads TGCGCCAGCAGCCCCGACAACAATGAGCAGTTCTTC.

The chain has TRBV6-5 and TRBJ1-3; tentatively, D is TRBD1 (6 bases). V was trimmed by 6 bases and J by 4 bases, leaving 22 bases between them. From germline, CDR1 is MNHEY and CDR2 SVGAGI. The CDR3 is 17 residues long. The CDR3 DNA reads TGTGCCAGCAGCCGGGGGGGAACAGGGTTCGGAGGAAACACCATATATTTT. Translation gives CASSRGGTGFGGNTIYF.

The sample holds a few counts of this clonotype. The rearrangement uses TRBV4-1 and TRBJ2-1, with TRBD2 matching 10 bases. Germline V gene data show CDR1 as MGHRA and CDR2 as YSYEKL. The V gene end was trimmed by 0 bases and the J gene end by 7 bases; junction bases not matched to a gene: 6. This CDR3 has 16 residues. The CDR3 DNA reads TGCGCCAGCAGCCAAGATGCAGCGGGGGGGCAGAATGAGCAGTTCTTC. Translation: CASSQDAAGGQNEQFF.

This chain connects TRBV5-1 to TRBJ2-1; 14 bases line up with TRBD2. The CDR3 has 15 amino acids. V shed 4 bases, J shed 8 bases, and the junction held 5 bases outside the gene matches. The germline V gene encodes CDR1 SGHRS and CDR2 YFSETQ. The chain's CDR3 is CASSEGLAGADEQFF. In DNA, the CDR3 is TGCGCCAGCAGCGAGGGACTAGCGGGGGCGGATGAGCAGTTCTTC.

Here the CDR3 DNA reads TGTGCCAGCAGTGACGGCGTCGGAGACGCGCAGTTCTTC. Residues: CASSDGVGDAQFF. The rearrangement links TRBV25-1 to TRBJ2-1; no clear D. CDR3 length: 13 amino acids. Germline-derived CDR1 and CDR2 are MGHDK and SYGVNS. The V and J ends lost 3 bases and 12 bases respectively, with 15 bases between them.

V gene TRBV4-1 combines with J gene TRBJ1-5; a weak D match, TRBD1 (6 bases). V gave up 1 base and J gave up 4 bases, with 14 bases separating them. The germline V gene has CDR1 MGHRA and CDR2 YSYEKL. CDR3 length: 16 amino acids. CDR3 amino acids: CASSQGGGPGNQPQHF. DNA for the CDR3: TGCGCCAGCAGCCAAGGAGGGGGGCCGGGAAATCAGCCCCAGCATTTT.

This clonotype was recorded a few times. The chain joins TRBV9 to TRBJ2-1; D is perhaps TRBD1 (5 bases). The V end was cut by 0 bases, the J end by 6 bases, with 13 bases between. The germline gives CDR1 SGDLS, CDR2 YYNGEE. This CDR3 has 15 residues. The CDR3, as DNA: TGTGCCAGCAGCGTAGCTCTGGCAGGGTCCAATGAGCAGTTCTTC. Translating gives CASSVALAGSNEQFF. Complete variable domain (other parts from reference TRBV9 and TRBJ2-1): DSGVTQTPKHLITATGQRVTLRCSPRSGDLSVYWYQQSLDQGLQFLIQYYNGEERAKGNILERFSAQQFPDLHSELNLSSLELGDSALYFCASSVALAGSNEQFFGPGTRLTVL.

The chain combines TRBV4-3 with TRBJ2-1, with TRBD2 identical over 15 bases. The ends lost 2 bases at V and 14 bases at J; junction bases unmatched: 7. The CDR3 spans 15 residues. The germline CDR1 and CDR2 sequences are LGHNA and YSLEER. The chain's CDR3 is CASSQRTSGGAREFF. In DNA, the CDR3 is TGCGCCAGCAGCCAACGGACTAGCGGGGGGGCCCGGGAGTTCTTC.

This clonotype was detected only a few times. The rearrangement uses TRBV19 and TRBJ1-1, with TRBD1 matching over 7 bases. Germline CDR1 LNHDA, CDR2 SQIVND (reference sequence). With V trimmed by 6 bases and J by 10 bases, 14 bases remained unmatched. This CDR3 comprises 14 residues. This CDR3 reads CASRPTGNRPGAFF. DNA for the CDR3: TGTGCCAGTAGGCCGACAGGGAACAGACCCGGAGCTTTCTTT.

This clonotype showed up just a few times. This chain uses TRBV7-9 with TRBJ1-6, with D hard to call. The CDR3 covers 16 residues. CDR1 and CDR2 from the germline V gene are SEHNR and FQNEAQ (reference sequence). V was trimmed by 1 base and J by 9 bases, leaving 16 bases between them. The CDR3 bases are TGTGCCAGCAGCTTAGGGGCAGGAGGGCCCATTTCACCCCTCCACTTT. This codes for CASSLGAGGPISPLHF.

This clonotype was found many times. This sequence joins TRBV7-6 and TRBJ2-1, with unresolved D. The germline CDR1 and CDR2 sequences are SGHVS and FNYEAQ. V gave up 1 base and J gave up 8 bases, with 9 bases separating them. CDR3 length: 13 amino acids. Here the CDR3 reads CASSLVRVDEQFF. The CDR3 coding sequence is TGTGCCAGCAGCTTAGTTAGGGTCGATGAGCAGTTCTTC.

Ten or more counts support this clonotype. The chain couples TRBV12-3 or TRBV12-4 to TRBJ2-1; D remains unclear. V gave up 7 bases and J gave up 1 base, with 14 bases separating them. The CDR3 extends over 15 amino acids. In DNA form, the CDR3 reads TGTGCCAGCAACCATAGGCGAGTATCCTACAATGAGCAGTTCTTC. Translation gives CASNHRRVSYNEQFF.

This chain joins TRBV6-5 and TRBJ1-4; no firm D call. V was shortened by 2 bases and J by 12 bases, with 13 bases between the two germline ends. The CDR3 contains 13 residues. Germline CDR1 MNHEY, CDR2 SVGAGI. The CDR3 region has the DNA TGTGCCAGCAGTTACGGGCCCAGGAGGGAACTGTTTTTT. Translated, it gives CASSYGPRRELFF.

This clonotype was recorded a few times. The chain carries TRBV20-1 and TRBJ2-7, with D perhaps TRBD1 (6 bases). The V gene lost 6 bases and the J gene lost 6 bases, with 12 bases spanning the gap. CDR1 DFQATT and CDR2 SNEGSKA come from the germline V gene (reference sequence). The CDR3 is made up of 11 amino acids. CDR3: CSAGARGEQYF. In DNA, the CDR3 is TGCAGTGCCGGGGCCAGGGGCGAGCAGTACTTC.

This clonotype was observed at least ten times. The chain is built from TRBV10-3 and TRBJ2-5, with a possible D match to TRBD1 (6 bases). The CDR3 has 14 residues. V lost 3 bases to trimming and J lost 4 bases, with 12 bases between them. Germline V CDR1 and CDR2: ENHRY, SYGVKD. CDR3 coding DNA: TGTGCCATCAGTGACAGGGGAACAGGAGAGACCCAGTACTTC. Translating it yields CAISDRGTGETQYF.

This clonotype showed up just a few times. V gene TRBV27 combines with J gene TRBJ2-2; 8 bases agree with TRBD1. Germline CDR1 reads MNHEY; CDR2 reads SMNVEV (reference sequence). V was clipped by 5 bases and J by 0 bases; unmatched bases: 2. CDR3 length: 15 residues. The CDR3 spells CASSLRGPNTGELFF. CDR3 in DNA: TGTGCCAGCAGTCTCAGGGGGCCGAACACCGGGGAGCTGTTTTTT.

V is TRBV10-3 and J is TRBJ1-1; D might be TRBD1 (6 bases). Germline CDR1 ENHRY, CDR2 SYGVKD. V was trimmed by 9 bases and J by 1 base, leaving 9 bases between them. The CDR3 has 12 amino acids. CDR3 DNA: TGTGCCATTGGGGGGGCGAACACTGAAGCTTTCTTT. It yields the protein CAIGGANTEAFF.

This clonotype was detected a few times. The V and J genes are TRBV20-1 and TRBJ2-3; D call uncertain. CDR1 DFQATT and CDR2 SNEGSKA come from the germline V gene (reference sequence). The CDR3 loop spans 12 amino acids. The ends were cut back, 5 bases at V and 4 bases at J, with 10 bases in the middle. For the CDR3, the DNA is TGCAGTGCTTATTTACTGTCAGATACGCAGTATTTT. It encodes CSAYLLSDTQYF.

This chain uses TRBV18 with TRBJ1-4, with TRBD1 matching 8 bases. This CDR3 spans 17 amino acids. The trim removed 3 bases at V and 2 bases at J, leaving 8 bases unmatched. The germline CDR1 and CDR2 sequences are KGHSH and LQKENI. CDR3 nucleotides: TGTGCCAGCTCACCCAGGACAGGGATGAGGACTAATGAAAAACTGTTTTTT. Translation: CASSPRTGMRTNEKLFF.

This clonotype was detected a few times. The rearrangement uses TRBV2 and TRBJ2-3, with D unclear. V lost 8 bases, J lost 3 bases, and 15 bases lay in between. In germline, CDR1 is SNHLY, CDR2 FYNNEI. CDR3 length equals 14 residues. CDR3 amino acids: CASHVARLTDTQYF. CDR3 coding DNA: TGTGCCAGCCACGTGGCCCGTCTGACAGATACGCAGTATTTT.

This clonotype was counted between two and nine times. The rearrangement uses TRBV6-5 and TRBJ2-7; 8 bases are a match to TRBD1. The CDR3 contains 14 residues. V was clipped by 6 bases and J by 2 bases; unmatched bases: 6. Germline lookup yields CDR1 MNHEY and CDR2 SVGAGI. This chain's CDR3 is CASRSRTGPYEQYF. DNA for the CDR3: TGTGCCAGCAGATCCCGGACAGGGCCCTACGAGCAGTACTTC.

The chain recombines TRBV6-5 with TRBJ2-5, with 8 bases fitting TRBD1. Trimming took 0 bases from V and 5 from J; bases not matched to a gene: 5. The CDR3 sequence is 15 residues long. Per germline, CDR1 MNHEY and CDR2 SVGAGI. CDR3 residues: CASSYSWTGQETQYF. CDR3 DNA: TGTGCCAGCAGTTACTCGTGGACAGGGCAGGAGACCCAGTACTTC.